This T cell receptor (beta chain) derives from a study of graft-versus-host responses after intestinal transplantation. Study in general: The transplants performed in recipients were multivisceral, liver-intestinal, or isolated intestinal. Induction with anti-thymocyte globulin, then tacrolimus and steroids for roughly 3 years, was given to all recipients.

The CDR3 consists of 15 residues. The germline CDR1 and CDR2 sequences are MGHRA and YSYEKL. J gave up 12 bases and V 0 bases, and 11 bases lay outside the gene matches. With approximately 200,000 irradiated, violet-dye-labeled stimulator cells, approximately 200,000 CFSE-labeled responder cells were plated. Sorted after the reaction were proliferating CFSE-low CD3+CD4+ and CD3+CD8+ responders. Sequencing was performed with immunoSEQ multiplex PCR; in TCRdb, only in-frame clones are kept and a portion is missing. The table has approximately 7,000 clones, approximately 25% seen once; the top ten hold roughly 6.3%.

The source is a human patient who was an organ donor for intestinal transplantation. The chain joins TRBV4-1 to TRBJ2-1; 7 bases line up with TRBD2. Sequenced here: alloreactive CD8+ T cells from a mixed lymphocyte reaction culture, sampled before transplantation. Regarding subset: CFSE-low proliferating T cells sorted from approximately 6-day pre-transplant mixed lymphocyte reaction (GvH or HvG direction). CDR3 in amino acids: CASSQEARGGSGQFF. The CDR3 coding sequence is TGCGCCAGCAGCCAAGAGGCTCGAGGCGGGAGTGGGCAGTTCTTC.